One and the same sample provided the 3 T cell receptor beta chains below, sequenced in a study of spatial heterogeneity in lung cancer. Study-level results: Tumors with more nonsynonymous mutations had more expanded intratumoral alpha and beta TCRs.

TCRdb ran MiXCR on the 5' RACE reads and lists one entry per CDR3 protein. Of some 6,900 distinct CDR3 sequences listed, roughly 12% were seen once; the top ten hold about a fifth. The antigens for these receptors are not known. Regarding time point: sample taken at primary tumor resection. The material sequenced was lung tumor tissue, taken at surgery. Receptor source: a male donor with early-stage non-small cell lung cancer.

In its sample, this clonotype was seen many times. Because the library targeted alpha chains, this beta chain is an off-target read whose size means little. The rearrangement uses TRBV5-5 and TRBJ1-6; 8 bases are shared with TRBD1. This CDR3 contains 15 residues. Trimming took 4 bases from V and 8 from J; bases not matched to a gene: 8. Germline V CDR1 and CDR2: SGHKS, YYEKEE (reference sequence). The CDR3 is CASSPWQGADSPLHF. CDR3 sequence (DNA): TGTGCCAGCAGCCCGTGGCAGGGGGCGGATTCACCCCTCCACTTT.

This clonotype was counted between two and nine times. This beta chain is off target for a library built for alpha chains, so its abundance means little. This chain uses TRBV29-1 with TRBJ2-1; D perhaps matches TRBD2 (6 bases). V was cut by 0 bases and J by 6 bases, with 9 bases left in between. The V gene's germline CDR1 is SQVTM and CDR2 ANQGSEA. This CDR3 spans 13 amino acids. The CDR3 protein is CSVEEGGSNEQFF. The CDR3 bases are TGCAGCGTTGAAGAAGGAGGGAGCAATGAGCAGTTCTTC.

On this clonotype: The junction shows a germline mismatch at one end, possibly a read error. This beta chain appears as a stray read in a library generated for alpha chains; its size is not informative. This rearrangement joins TRBV11-2 to TRBJ1-1, with a possible D match to TRBD1 (5 bases). Germline V gene data show CDR1 as SGHAT and CDR2 as FQNNGV. The CDR3 runs 13 residues. CDR3 protein: CASILPPDTEASF. The CDR3 DNA reads as TGTGCCAGCATTCTTCCCCCGGACACTGAAGCTTCCTTT.